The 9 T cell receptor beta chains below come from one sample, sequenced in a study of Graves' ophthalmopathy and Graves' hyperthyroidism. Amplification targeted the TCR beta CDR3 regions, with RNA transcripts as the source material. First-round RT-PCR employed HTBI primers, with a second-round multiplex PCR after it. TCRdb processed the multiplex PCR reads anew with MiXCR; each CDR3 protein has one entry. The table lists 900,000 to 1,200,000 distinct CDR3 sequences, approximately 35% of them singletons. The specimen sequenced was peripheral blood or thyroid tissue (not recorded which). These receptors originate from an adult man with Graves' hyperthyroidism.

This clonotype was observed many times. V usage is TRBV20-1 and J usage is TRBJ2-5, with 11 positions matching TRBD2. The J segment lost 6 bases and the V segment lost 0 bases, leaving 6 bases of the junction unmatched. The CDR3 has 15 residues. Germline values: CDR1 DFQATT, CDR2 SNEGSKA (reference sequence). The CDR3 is CSARDPLAGAQTQYF. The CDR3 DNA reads TGCAGTGCTAGAGATCCACTAGCGGGGGCTCAGACCCAGTACTTC.

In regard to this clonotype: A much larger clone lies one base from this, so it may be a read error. This CDR3 reads CSVEERQVRATQYF. In DNA, the CDR3 is TGCAGCGTTGAAGAACGACAGGTTCGGGCGACCCAGTACTTC. The rearrangement uses TRBV29-1 and TRBJ2-5; TRBD1 might be the D (6 bases). This CDR3 is 14 amino acids long. V lost 0 bases, J lost 7 bases, and 15 bases lay in between. In germline, CDR1 is SQVTM, CDR2 ANQGSEA.

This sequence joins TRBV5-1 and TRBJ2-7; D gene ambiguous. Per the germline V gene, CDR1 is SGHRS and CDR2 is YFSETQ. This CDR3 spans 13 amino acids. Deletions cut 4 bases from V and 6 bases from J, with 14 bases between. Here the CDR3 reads CASSPDRWGEQYF. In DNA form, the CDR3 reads TGCGCCAGCAGCCCGGATCGCTGGGGCGAGCAGTACTTC.

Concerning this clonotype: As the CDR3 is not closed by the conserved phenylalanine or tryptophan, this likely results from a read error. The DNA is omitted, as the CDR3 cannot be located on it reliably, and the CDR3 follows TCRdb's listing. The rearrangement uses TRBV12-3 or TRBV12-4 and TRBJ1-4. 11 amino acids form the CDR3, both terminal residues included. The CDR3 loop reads CASRAQESTAY.

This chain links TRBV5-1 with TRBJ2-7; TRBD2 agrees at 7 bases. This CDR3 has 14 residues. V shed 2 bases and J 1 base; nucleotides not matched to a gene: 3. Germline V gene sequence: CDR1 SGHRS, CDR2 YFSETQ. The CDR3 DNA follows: TGCGCCAGCAGCTTCGGGACTACTTCCTACGAGCAGTACTTC. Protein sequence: CASSFGTTSYEQYF.

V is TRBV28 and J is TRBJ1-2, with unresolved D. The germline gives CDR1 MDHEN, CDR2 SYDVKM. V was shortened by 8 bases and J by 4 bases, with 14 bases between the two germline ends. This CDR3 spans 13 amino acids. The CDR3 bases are TGTGCCAGCTTTGTCCGAGCGCCCTATGGCTACACCTTC. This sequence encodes CASFVRAPYGYTF.

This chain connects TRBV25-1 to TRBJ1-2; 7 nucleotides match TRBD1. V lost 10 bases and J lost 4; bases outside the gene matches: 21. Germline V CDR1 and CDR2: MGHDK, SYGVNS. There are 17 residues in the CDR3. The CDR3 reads CATNQAPAQGSGYGYTF. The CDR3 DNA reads TGTGCCACCAACCAGGCTCCTGCACAGGGGAGCGGCTATGGCTACACCTTC.

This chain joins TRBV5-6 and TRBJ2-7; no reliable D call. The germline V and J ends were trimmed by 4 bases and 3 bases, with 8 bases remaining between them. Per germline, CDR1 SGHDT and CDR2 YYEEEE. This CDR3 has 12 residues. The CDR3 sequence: CASSDLRYEQYF. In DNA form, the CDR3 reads TGTGCCAGCAGCGACCTTCGCTACGAGCAGTACTTC.

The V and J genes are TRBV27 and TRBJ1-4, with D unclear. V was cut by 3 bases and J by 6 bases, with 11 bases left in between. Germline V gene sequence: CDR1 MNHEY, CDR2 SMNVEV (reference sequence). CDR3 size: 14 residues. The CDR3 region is CASSFPKGDEKLFF. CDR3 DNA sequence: TGTGCCAGCAGTTTCCCTAAAGGAGATGAAAAACTGTTTTTT.